This TCR beta chain was captured by sequencing in a study of T cells in Graves' hyperthyroidism and ophthalmopathy. A word on this clonotype: Its target is not known.

Every diagnosis used clinical symptoms, serum thyroxine and TRAb, thyroid ultrasound and orbital computed tomography. In germline, CDR1 is LNHDA, CDR2 SQIVND (reference sequence). The CDR3 loop spans 14 amino acids. The germline V and J ends were trimmed by 7 bases and 3 bases, with 13 bases remaining between them. Authors of the study amplified TCR beta CDR3 regions from RNA transcripts. Initially, a first-round RT-PCR of the TCR CDR3 employed the HTBI primer set. TCRdb processed the multiplex PCR reads anew with MiXCR; each CDR3 protein has one entry. The sample contains approximately 620,000 distinct CDR3 sequences, approximately 15% of which appear only once. Whole-study findings and limits: Classification by a 13 V-J model distinguished ophthalmopathy from stable hyperthyroidism.

The sequence came from a woman between 35 and 50 years old with Graves' ophthalmopathy. This sequence joins TRBV19 and TRBJ1-5; the D is unclear. The sequenced sample was blood. CDR3 protein: CASNGGLVNQPQHF. DNA for the CDR3: TGTGCCAGTAATGGCGGACTGGTCAATCAGCCCCAGCATTTT.